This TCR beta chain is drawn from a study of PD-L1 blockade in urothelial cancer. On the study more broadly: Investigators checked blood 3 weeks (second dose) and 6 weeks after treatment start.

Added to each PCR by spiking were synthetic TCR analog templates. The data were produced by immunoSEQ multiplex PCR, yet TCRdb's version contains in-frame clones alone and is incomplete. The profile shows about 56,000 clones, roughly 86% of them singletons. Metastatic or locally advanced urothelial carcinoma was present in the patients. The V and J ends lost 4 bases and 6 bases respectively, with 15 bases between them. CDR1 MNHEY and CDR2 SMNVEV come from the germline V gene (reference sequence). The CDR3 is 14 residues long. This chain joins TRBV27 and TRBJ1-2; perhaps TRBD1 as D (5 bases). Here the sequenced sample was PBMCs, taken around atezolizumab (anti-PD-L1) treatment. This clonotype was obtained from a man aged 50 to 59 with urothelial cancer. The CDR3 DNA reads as TGTGCCAGCAGTTCCGCGGGGGGTTTTAATGGCTACACCTTC. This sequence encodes CASSSAGGFNGYTF.